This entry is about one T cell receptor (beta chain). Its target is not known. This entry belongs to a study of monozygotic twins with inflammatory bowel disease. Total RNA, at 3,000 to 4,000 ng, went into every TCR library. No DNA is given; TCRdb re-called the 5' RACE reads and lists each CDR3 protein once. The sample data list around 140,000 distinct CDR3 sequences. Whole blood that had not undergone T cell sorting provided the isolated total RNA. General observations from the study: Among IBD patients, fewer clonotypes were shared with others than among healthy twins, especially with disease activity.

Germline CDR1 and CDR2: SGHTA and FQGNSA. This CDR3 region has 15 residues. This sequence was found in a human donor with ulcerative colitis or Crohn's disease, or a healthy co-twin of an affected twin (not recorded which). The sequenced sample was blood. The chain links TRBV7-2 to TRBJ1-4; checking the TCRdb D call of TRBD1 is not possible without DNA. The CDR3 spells CASSLGGTPSEKLFF.